The rows below give T cell receptor beta chains drawn from one sample of a study of blood T cell repertoires in COVID-19. TCRdb keeps only in-frame clones here, not all; method: immunoSEQ multiplex PCR. The sample records around 200,000 clones, 85% being singletons. The source material was PBMCs or T cells enriched from blood (not recorded which). All receptors derive from a middle-aged man who had recovered from COVID-19. Both conserved end residues are part of each CDR3. The order of the fields is J gene, V gene, clone size, D gene, CDR3 DNA, CDR3 protein. A D gene is named only where the DNA matches it firmly. Size is stated for part of the rows, as once, few or many counts, or as a class when the clone is expanded.

>TRBJ1-5|TRBV19|once|TRBD1
TGTGCCAGTAGTATCGACAGGGATCAGCCCCAGCATTTT
CASSIDRDQPQHF
>TRBJ2-3|TRBV5-6|.|TRBD2
TGTGCCAGCAGTGTAGCGGGAGTTCCCGCAGATACGCAGTATTTT
CASSVAGVPADTQYF
>TRBJ1-5|TRBV10-3|.|TRBD1
TGTGCCACCCGATTCTCTACAGGGGGGAAAAATCAGCCCCAGCATTTT
CATRFSTGGKNQPQHF
>TRBJ1-1|TRBV6-5|.|.
TGTGCCAGTCGGAATCAGGGTACTCACACTGAAGCTTTCTTT
CASRNQGTHTEAFF
>TRBJ1-2|TRBV4-3|.|.
TGCGCCAGCAGCCAAGATCGGACAACTTTTCGCTACACCTTC
CASSQDRTTFRYTF
>TRBJ2-7|TRBV5-5|.|.
TGTGCCAGCAGCTTGTACGGCGGTAGCTCCTACGAGCAGTACTTC
CASSLYGGSSYEQYF
>TRBJ2-2|TRBV19|.|TRBD2
TGTGCCAGTAGGGGGACTAGCGGCACCGGGGAGCTGTTTTTT
CASRGTSGTGELFF
>TRBJ2-5|TRBV5-5|.|.
TGTGCCAGCAGCCCAGGGCTGGGGGCCCAAGAGACCCAGTACTTC
CASSPGLGAQETQYF
>TRBJ2-7|TRBV10-3|.|TRBD2
TGTGCCATCAGTGAGTCGGGTAGCGGGAGGATCGAGCAGTACTTC
CAISESGSGRIEQYF
>TRBJ2-3|TRBV10-3|few|TRBD2
TGTGCCATCAGTGACCCTAATGTCGTAGCGGGAGGGCACCCAGATACGCAGTATTTT
CAISDPNVVAGGHPDTQYF
>TRBJ1-5|TRBV4-1|.|TRBD1
TGCGCCAGCAGCCAACCTCGACAGGGCCCCAATCAGCCCCAGCATTTT
CASSQPRQGPNQPQHF
>TRBJ2-3|TRBV5-5|.|TRBD2
TGTGCCAGCAGCACTAGACTAGCGGGAGGGACAGATACGCAGTATTTT
CASSTRLAGGTDTQYF